This TCR beta chain was obtained from a study of T cells after somatic rescue of genetic block. TCRdb's copy holds only in-frame clones and misses some; the assay was immunoSEQ multiplex PCR. The sample includes roughly 120,000 clones, over 80% of them seen just once. The specimen sequenced was peripheral blood mononuclear cells (PBMCs). The sequence came from a woman between 18 and 29 years old.

The CDR3 DNA is TGTGCCAGCAGCTTGGTAGGGCCGACCGGGGAGCTGTTTTTT. This encodes CASSLVGPTGELFF. The chain carries TRBV5-6 and TRBJ2-2; D gene uncertain. CDR1 SGHDT and CDR2 YYEEEE come from the germline V gene. The V gene lost 0 bases and the J gene lost 5 bases, with 8 bases spanning the gap. The CDR3 has 14 amino acids. The full variable domain, completed using reference TRBV5-6 and TRBJ2-2, is DAGVTQSPTHLIKTRGQQVTLRCSPKSGHDTVSWYQQALGQGPQFIFQYYEEEERQRGNFPDRFSGHQFPNYSSELNVNALLLGDSALYLCASSLVGPTGELFFGEGSRLTVL.